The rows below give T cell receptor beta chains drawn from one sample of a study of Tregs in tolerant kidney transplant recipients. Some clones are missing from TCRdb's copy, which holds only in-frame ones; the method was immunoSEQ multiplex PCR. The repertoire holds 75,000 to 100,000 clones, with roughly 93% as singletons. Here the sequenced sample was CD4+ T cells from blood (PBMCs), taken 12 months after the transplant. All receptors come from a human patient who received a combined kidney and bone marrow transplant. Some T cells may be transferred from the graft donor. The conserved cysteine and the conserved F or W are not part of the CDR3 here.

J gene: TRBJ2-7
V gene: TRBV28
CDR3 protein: ASSSLAGGYSYEQY

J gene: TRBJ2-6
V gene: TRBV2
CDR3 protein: ASSEVTGAGANVLT

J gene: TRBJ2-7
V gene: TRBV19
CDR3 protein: ASSIAEGQGWDEQY

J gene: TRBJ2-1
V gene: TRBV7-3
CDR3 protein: ASSAKGTSGGAYNEQF

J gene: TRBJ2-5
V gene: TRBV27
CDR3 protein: ASRAPGGETQY

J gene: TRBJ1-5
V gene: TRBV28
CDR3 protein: ASSFRQPQH

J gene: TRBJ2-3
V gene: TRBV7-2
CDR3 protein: ASSYGLAGVGGTDTQY

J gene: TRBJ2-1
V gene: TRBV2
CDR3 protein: ASSVELERGDEQF

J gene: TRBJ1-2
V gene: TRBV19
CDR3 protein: ASSIQDRGSGYT

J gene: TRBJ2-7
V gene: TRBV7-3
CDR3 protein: ASSLKPTYEQY

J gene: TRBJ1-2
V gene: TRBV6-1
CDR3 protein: AGSWTGGNYGYT

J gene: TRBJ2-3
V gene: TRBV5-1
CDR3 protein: ASSLAGGTGADTQY

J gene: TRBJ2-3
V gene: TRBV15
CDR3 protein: ATSGGTSTDTQY

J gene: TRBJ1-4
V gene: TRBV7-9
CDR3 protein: ASSLVVGLTNEKLF

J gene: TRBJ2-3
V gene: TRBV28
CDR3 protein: ASSSNTQY

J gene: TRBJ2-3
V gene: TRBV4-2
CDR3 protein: ASSQETGAGSTDTQY

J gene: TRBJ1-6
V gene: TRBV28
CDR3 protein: ASSFWQGASSPLH

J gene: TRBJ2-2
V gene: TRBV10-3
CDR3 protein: AISGLAGGTGELF

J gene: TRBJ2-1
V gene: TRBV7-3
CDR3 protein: ASSEGGGAVEQF

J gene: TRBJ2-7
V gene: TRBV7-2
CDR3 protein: ASSPLTLAGDPEQY

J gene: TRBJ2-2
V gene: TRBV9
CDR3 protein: ASGGGPWGGELF

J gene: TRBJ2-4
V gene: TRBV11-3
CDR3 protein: ASSLDTGYGAKNIQY

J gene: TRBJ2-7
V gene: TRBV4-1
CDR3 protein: ASSQGGESSEQY

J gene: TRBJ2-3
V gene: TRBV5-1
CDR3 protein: ASRYSENTQY

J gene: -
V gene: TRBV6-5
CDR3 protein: ASSSLIGQWYEQY

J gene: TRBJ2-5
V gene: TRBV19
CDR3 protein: ASRTGSGTQY

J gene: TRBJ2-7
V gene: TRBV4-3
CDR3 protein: ASSQGFRDRGFFSYEQY

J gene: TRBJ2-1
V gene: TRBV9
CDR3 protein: ASSARTGDIYNEQF

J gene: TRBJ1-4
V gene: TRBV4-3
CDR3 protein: ASSPTAGRGNEKLF

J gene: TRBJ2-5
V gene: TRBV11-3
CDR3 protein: ASSSPWGEETQY

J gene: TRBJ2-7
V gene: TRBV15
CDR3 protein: ATSRGGSGAYEQY

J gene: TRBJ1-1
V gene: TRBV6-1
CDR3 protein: AATDRGNTEAF

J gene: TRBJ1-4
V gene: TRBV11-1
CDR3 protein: ASSALRGYGEKLF

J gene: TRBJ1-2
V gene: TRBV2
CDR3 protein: ASSLETGGGPGGYT

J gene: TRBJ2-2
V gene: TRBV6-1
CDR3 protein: ASSEGGQWAGELF